The T cell receptor beta chain under discussion was sequenced for a study of OX40 agonist ivuxolimab in advanced cancers. At the level of the study: Three patients got partial responses; one had hepatocellular carcinoma and two had cutaneous melanoma.

The table came from immunoSEQ multiplex PCR; TCRdb's copy has only in-frame clones and leaves some out. This table has roughly 58,000 clones, 85% appearing once. Germline CDR1 reads LNHDA; CDR2 reads SQIVND (reference sequence). The V and J ends lost 4 bases and 2 bases, in that order; junction bases with no gene match: 10. The CDR3 is 17 amino acids. This TCR was sampled from an adult with an advanced solid tumor such as melanoma, head and neck, liver or kidney cancer. Material: CD4+ or CD8+ T cells sorted from blood, obtained in a trial of the OX40 agonist ivuxolimab. The rearrangement uses TRBV19 and TRBJ2-7; TRBD2 matches 11 bases. CDR3 sequence: CASSKGLAVFTPYEQYF. The CDR3 DNA is TGTGCCAGTAGTAAGGGACTAGCGGTTTTTACTCCCTACGAGCAGTACTTC. Complete variable domain (other parts from reference TRBV19 and TRBJ2-7): DGGITQSPKYLFRKEGQNVTLSCEQNLNHDAMYWYRQDPGQGLRLIYYSQIVNDFQKGDIAEGYSVSREKKESFPLTVTSAQKNPTAFYLCASSKGLAVFTPYEQYFGPGTRLTVT.